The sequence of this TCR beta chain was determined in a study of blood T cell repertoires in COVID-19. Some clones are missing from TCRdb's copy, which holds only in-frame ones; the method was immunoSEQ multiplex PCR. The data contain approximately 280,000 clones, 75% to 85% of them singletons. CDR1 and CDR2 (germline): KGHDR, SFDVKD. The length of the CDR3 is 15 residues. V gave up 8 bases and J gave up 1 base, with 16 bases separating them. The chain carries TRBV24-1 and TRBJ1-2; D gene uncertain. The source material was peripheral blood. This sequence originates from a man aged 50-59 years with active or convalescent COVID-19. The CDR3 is CATTSPGAGNYGYTF. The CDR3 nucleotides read TGTGCCACCACTTCTCCGGGAGCCGGTAACTATGGCTACACCTTC.